This T cell receptor (beta chain) was obtained from a study of cytomegalovirus exposure and HLA in healthy donors. Points from the study as a whole: Rates of TCR association differed by HLA locus in a later analysis, with DRB1 highest and HLA-C lowest. A later analysis showed that HLA-associated TCR beta chains had undergone more clonal expansion than equally common others. A later analysis reportedly found fewer N-insertions in an Asian-associated ancestry cluster than the approximately 730-donor mean.

PCR primers comprised 60 Vbeta and 13 Jbeta primers. TCRdb keeps only in-frame clones here, not all; method: immunoSEQ multiplex PCR. The table shows about 190,000 clones, with roughly four fifths occurring only once. The CDR3 spans 16 residues. The germline gives CDR1 LNHNV, CDR2 YYDKDF (reference sequence). V was trimmed by 5 bases and J by 2 bases, leaving 19 bases between them. Concerning this clone itself: Its specificity is not known.

This clonotype was sampled from a man aged 50-59 years in good health and CMV-seronegative. Specimen: PBMCs. The V and J genes are TRBV15 and TRBJ2-7, with a possible D match to TRBD1 (6 bases). The CDR3 nucleotides read TGTGCCACCAGCGGCCGTCGGGACACCTCACCCTACGAGCAGTACTTC. Its translation is CATSGRRDTSPYEQYF.